This T cell receptor (beta chain) was identified in a study of T cell repertoires in cytomegalovirus infection. For the study at large: Matching HLA type, along with CMV infection, was indicated by public TCR beta signatures. Points from the study as a whole: HLA-C-restricted CMV clonotypes gave the most frequent clonotype in two of eight donors.

TCRdb reprocessed the reads with MiXCR, giving one entry per CDR3 protein. The sample has approximately 600,000 distinct CDR3 sequences, approximately 40% seen once. Trimming took 0 bases from V and 0 from J; bases not matched to a gene: 6. Looked up from germline, CDR1 is SGHRS and CDR2 is YFSETQ. CDR3 length: 16 amino acids. This clonotype was seen a few times. Antigen unknown. V gene TRBV5-1 combines with J gene TRBJ2-7; TRBD2 agrees at 7 bases. The clonotype was recovered from a human donor in good health (CMV status not recorded). Some clones in this sample may be carry-over from other donors' samples. Sequencing was performed on cultured PBMCs, taken from culture after CMV antigen stimulation. The CDR3 sequence is CASSLGGGSSSYEQYF. As DNA, the CDR3 is TGCGCCAGCAGCTTGGGGGGGGGGTCGAGCTCCTACGAGCAGTACTTC.